What follows are 3 T cell receptor beta chains derived from one specimen sequenced in a study of cytomegalovirus exposure and HLA in healthy donors. The PCR was carried out with 60 Vbeta primers and 13 Jbeta primers. Libraries were prepared by immunoSEQ multiplex PCR; TCRdb keeps only in-frame clonotypes and omits some of them. The data show about 160,000 clones, 70% to 90% seen once. Sequenced sample: PBMCs. The receptors come from a man between 18 and 29 years old in good health and CMV-seropositive.

This rearrangement joins TRBV5-1 to TRBJ2-6; D unclear. V was shortened by 4 bases and J by 0 bases, with 11 bases between the two germline ends. CDR1 and CDR2 (germline): SGHRS, YFSETQ. The CDR3 contains 16 residues. The DNA for the CDR3 is TGCGCCAGCAGCCCTCCCCCTCCCTCTGGGGCCAACGTCCTGACTTTC. Translation: CASSPPPPSGANVLTF. Complete variable domain (other parts from reference TRBV5-1 and TRBJ2-6): KAGVTQTPRYLIKTRGQQVTLSCSPISGHRSVSWYQQTPGQGLQFLFEYFSETQRNKGNFPGRFSGRQFSNSRSEMNVSTLELGDSALYLCASSPPPPSGANVLTFGAGSRLTVL.

V is TRBV18 and J is TRBJ2-2; a weak D match, TRBD2 (5 bases). V was shortened by 3 bases and J by 7 bases, with 21 bases between the two germline ends. Germline V CDR1 and CDR2: KGHSH, LQKENI. The CDR3 extends over 17 amino acids. CDR3 bases: TGTGCCAGCTCACCCTCCCCCAGCGGCACTTTGTTCGGGGAGCTGTTTTTT. This gives the protein CASSPSPSGTLFGELFF.

Worth noting for this clone: The junction does not match germline at one end; this may be a read error. The rearrangement links TRBV10-3 to TRBJ2-6; weak D call: TRBD2 (7 bases). The CDR3 is 15 amino acids. The germline CDR1 and CDR2 sequences are ENHRY and SYGVKD. DNA of the CDR3: TGTGCCATCAGTGGGGAGGGACGGGGGGCCAACGGCCTGACTTTC. As protein: CAISGEGRGANGLTF.